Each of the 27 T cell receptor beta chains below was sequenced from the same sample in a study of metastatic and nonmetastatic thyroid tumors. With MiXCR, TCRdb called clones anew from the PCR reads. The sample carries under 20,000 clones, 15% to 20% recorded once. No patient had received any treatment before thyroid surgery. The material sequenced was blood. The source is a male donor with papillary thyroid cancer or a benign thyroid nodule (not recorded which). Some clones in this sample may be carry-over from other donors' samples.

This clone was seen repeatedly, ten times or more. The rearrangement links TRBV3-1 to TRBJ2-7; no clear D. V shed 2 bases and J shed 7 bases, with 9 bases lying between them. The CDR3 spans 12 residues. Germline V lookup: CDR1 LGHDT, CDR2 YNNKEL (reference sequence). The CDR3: CASSQFGGEQYF. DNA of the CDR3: TGTGCCAGCAGCCAATTCGGTGGAGAGCAGTACTTC.

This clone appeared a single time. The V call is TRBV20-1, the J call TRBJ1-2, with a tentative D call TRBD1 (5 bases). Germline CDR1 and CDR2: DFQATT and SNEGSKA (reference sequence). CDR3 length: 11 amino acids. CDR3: CSAPGPFGYTF. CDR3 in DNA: TGCAGCGCCCCGGGACCTTTTGGCTACACCTTC.

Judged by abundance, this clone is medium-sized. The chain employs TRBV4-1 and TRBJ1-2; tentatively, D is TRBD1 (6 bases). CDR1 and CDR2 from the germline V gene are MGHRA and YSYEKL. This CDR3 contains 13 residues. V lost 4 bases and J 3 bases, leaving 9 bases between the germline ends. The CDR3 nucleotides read TGCGCCAGCAGCCGAGGGGGATACTATGGCTACACCTTC. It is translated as CASSRGGYYGYTF.

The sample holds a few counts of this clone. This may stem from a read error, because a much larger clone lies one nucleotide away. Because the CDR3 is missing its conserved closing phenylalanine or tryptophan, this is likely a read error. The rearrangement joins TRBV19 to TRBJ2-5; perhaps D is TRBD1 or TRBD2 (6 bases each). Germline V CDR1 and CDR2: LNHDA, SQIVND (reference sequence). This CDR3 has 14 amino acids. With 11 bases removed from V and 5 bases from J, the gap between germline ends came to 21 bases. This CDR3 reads CAGCGTKKGETQYS. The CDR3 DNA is TGTGCCGGCTGCGGGACAAAAAAAGGGGAGACCCAGTACTCC.

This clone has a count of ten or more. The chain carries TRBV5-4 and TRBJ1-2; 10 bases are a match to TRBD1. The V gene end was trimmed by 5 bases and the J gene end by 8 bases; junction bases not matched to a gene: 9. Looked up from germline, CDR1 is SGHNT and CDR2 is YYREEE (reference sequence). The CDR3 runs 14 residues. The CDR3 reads CASSHDRGLHGYTF. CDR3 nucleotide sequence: TGTGCCAGCAGTCATGACAGGGGGCTTCACGGCTACACCTTC.

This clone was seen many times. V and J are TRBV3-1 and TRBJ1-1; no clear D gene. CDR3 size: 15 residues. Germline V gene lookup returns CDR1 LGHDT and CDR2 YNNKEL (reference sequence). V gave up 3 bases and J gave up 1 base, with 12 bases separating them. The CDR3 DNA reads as TGTGCCAGCAGCCATGGTCCGGTTGAGAACACTGAAGCTTTCTTT. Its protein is CASSHGPVENTEAFF.

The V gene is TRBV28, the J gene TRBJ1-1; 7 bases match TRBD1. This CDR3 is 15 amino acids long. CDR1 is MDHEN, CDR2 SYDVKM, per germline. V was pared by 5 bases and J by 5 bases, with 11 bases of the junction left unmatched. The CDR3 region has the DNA TGTGCCAGCAGTCCCTATGACAGGGAAAATACTGAAGCTTTCTTT. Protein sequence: CASSPYDRENTEAFF.

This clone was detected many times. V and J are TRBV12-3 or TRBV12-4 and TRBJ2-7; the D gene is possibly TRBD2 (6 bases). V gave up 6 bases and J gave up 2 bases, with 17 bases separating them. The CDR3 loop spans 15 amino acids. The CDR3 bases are TGTGCCAGCAGCATAAGGTCGCGGGGAACCTACGAGCAGTACTTC. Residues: CASSIRSRGTYEQYF.

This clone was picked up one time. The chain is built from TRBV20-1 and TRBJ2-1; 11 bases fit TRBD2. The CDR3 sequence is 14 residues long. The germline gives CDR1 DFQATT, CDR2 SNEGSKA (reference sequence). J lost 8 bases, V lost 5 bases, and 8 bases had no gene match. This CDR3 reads CSAPRLAGSDEQFF. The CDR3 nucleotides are TGCAGTGCTCCAAGACTAGCGGGGAGCGATGAGCAGTTCTTC.

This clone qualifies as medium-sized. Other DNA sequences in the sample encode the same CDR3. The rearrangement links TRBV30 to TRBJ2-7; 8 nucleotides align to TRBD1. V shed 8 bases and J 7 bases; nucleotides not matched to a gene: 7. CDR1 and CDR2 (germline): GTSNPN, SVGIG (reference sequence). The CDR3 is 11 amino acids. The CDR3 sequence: CARQGAREQYF. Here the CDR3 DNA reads TGTGCCCGGCAGGGGGCTCGGGAGCAGTACTTC.

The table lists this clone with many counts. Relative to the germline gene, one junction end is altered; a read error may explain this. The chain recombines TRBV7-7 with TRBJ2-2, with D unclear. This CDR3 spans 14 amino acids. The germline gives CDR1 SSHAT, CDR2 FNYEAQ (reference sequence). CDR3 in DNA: TGTGCTAGCAGCTTAGAGGAAGAAACCGGGGAGCTGTTTTTT. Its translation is CASSLEEETGELFF.

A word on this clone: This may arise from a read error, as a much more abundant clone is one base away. CDR3 coding DNA: TGTGCCAGCAGCTACTCGACCGACGTCCCTAATTCACCCCTCCACTTT. Amino acids: CASSYSTDVPNSPLHF. The V gene is TRBV6-5, the J gene TRBJ1-6; D gene unclear. This CDR3 comprises 16 residues. CDR1 is MNHEY, CDR2 SVGAGI, per germline.

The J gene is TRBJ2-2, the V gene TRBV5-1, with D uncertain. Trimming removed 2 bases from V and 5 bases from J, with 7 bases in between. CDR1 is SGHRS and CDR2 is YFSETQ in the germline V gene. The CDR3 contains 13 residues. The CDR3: CASSLGWTGELFF. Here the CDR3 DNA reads TGCGCCAGCAGCTTAGGTTGGACCGGGGAGCTGTTTTTT.

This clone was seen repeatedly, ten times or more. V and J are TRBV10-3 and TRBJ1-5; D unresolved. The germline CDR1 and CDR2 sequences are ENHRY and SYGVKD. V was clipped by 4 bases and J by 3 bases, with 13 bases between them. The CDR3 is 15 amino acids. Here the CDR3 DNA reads TGTGCCATCAGTGGAGGTCCAGCCCCCAATCAGCCCCAGCATTTT. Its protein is CAISGGPAPNQPQHF.

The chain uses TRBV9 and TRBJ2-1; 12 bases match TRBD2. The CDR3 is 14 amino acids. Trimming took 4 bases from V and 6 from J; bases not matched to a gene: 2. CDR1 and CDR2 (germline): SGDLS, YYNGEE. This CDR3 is CASSSSGGVNEQFF. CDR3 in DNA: TGTGCCAGCAGCTCTAGCGGGGGGGTCAATGAGCAGTTCTTC.

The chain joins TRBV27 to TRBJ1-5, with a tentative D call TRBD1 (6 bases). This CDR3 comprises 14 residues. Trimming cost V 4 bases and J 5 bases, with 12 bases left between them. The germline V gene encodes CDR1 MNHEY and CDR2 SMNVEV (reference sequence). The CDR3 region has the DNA TGTGCCAGCAGTTCGGTCGGACAGTATCAGCCCCAGCATTTT. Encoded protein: CASSSVGQYQPQHF.

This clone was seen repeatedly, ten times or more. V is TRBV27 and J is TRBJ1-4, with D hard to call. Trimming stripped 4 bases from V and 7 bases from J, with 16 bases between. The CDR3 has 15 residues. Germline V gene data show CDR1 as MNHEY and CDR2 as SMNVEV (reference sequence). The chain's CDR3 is CASSWEFPTFEKLFF. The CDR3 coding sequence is TGTGCCAGCAGTTGGGAGTTTCCGACCTTTGAAAAACTGTTTTTT. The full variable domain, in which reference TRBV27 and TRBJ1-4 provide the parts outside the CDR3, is EAQVTQNPRYLITVTGKKLTVTCSQNMNHEYMSWYRQDPGLGLRQIYYSMNVEVTDKGDVPEGYKVSRKEKRNFPLILESPSPNQTSLYFCASSWEFPTFEKLFFGSGTQLSVL.

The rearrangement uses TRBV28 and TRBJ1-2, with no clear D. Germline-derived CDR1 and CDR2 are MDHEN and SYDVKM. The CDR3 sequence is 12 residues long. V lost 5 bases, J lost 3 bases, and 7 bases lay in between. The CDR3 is CASSRDDYGYTF. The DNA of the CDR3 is TGTGCCAGCAGTCGCGACGACTATGGCTACACCTTC.

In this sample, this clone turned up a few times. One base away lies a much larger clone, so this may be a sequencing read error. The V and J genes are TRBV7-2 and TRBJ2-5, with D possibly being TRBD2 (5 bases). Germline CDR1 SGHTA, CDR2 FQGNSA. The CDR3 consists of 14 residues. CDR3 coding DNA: TGTGCCAACAGCTTAACTCGGGAACAAGAGACCCAGTACTTC. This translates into CANSLTREQETQYF.

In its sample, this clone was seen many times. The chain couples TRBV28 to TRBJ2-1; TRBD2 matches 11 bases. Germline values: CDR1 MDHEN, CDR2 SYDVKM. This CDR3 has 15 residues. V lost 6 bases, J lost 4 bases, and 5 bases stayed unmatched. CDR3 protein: CASRGGLAVYNEQFF. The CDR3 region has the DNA TGTGCCAGCAGGGGGGGACTAGCGGTTTACAATGAGCAGTTCTTC.

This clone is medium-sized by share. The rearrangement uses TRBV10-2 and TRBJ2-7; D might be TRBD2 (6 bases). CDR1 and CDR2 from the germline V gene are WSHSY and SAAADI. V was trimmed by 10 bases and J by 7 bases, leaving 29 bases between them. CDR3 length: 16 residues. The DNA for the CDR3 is TGCGCCACTTCCTTTGGGGGGTCGGGACGGCCGGATGAGCAGTACTTC. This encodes CATSFGGSGRPDEQYF.

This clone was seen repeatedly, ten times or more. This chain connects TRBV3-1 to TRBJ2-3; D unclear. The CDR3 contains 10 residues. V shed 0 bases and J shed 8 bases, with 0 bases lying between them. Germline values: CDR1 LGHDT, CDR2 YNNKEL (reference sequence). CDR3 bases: TGTGCCAGCAGCCAAGATACGCAGTATTTT. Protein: CASSQDTQYF.

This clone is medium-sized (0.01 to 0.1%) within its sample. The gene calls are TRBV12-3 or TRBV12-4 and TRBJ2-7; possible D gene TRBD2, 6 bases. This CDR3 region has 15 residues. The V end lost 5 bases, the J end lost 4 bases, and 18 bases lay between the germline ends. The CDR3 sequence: CASSPWGEIRYEQYF. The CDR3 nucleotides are TGTGCCAGCAGTCCTTGGGGGGAGATTAGATACGAGCAGTACTTC.

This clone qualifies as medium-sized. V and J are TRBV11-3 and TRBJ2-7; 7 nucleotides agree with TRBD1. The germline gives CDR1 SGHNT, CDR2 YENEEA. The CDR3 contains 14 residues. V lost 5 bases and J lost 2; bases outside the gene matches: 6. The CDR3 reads CASSTTGITYEQYF. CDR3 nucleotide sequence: TGTGCCAGCAGCACGACAGGGATAACCTACGAGCAGTACTTC.

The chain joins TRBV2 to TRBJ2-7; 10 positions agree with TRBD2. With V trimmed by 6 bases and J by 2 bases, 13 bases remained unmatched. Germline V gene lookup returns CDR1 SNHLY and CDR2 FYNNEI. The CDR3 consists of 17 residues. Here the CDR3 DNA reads TGTGCCAGCAGAGAAAGGTCACTAGCGGGATATACCTACGAGCAGTACTTC. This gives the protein CASRERSLAGYTYEQYF.

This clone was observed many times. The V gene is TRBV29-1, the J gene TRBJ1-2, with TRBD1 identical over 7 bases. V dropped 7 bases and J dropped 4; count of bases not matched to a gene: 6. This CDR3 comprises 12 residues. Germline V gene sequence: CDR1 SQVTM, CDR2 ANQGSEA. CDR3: CSGLGTVYGYTF. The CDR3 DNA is TGCAGCGGCCTAGGGACAGTCTATGGCTACACCTTC.

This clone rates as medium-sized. The chain's CDR3 is CASSHGTGGDEQYF. CDR3 sequence (DNA): TGTGCCAGCAGCCACGGGACAGGGGGGGACGAGCAGTACTTC. The chain recombines TRBV3-1 with TRBJ2-7; 11 bases map to TRBD1. With 3 bases clipped from V and 5 bases from J, the junction kept 3 bases outside the gene matches. The CDR3 has 14 residues. Germline CDR1 reads LGHDT; CDR2 reads YNNKEL (reference sequence).